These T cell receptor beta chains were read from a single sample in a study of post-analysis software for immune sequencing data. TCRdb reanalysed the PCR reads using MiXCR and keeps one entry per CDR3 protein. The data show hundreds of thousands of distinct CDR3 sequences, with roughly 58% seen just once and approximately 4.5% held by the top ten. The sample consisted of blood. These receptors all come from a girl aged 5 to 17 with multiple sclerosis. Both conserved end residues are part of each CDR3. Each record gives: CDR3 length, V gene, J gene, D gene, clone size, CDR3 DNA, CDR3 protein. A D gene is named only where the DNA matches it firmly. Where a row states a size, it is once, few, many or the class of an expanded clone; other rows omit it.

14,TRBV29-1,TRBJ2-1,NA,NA,TGCAGCGTTGCAGGGGACGGGGGTATCAATGAGCAGTTCTTC,CSVAGDGGINEQFF
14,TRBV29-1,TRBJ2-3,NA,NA,TGCAGCGTAGCTAGACCAACCGGCACAGATACGCAGTATTTT,CSVARPTGTDTQYF
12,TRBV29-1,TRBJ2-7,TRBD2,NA,TGCAGCGTTCGGACTAGCGTCTACGAGCAGTACTTC,CSVRTSVYEQYF
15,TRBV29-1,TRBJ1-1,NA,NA,TGCAGCGTTGGACAGCCAGCAGGATTGAACACTGAAGCTTTCTTT,CSVGQPAGLNTEAFF
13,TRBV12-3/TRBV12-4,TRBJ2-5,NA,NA,TGTGCCAGCAGTTTAGTCAGGAGTGAGACCCAGTACTTC,CASSLVRSETQYF
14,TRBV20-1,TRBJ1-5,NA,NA,TGCAGTGCTAGAGATCCCCTAAGCAATCAGCCCCAGCATTTT,CSARDPLSNQPQHF
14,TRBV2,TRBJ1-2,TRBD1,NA,TGTGCCAGCACCCGAACCCGGGACAGGTATGGCTACACCTTC,CASTRTRDRYGYTF
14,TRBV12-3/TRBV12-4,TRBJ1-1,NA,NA,TGTGCCAGCAGTTTACCGACAGTGAACACTGAAGCTTTCTTT,CASSLPTVNTEAFF
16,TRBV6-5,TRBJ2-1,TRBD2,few,TGTGCCAGCAGTTACTCGCAGCGGGGGGGGTACAATGAGCAGTTCTTC,CASSYSQRGGYNEQFF
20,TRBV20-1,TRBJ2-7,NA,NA,TGCAGTGCTAGAGATTTTCAGGGTTTCGTCAGAGGACCAGGGCCCTACGAGCAGTACTTC,CSARDFQGFVRGPGPYEQYF
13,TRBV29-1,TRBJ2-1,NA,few,TGCAGCGTTGGGTCCCTATTAGACAATGAGCAGTTCTTC,CSVGSLLDNEQFF
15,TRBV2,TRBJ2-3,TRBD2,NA,TGTGCCAGCATATCCGTGGGGACTAGCCCAGATACGCAGTATTTT,CASISVGTSPDTQYF
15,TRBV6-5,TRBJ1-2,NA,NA,TGTGCCAGCAGTTACTCACAGGGTCAGGCTTTCTGGTACACCTTC,CASSYSQGQAFWYTF
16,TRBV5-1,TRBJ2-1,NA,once,TGCGCCAGCAGCTTGGAATCGGCTAGCGATCTTAATGAGCAGTTCTTC,CASSLESASDLNEQFF
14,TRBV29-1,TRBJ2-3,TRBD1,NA,TGCAGCGTTGGAGGACAGGGGTGGACAGATACGCAGTATTTT,CSVGGQGWTDTQYF
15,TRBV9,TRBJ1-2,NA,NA,TGTGCCAGCAGCATAGAAGCGGCAGGGCCCTATGGCTACACCTTC,CASSIEAAGPYGYTF
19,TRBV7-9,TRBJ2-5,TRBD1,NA,TGTGCCAGCAGCTTAGACCGGGACAGGGGGCAGTCGGGAAAAGAGACCCAGTACTTC,CASSLDRDRGQSGKETQYF
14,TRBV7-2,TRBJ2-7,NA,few,TGTGCCAGCAGCCCAATGAGCGGAGCCTACGAGCAGTACTTC,CASSPMSGAYEQYF
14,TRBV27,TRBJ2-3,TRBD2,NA,TGTGCCAGCACTAGCATTGCGGGGGCAGATACGCAGTATTTT,CASTSIAGADTQYF
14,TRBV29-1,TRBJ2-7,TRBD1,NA,TGCAGCGTCGGAACCAGGGACAGAGCCTACGAGCAGTACTTC,CSVGTRDRAYEQYF
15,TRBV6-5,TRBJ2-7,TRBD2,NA,TGTGCCAGCAGTTACTCGGGAGGGACGACCTACGAGCAGTACTTC,CASSYSGGTTYEQYF
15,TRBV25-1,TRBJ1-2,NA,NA,TGTGCCAGCAGTGAACGTCAGGAAAAAGTCTATGGCTACACCTTC,CASSERQEKVYGYTF
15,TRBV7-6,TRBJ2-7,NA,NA,TGTGCCAGCAGCTTAATGGTGCAGGGGAGAAACGAGCAGTACTTC,CASSLMVQGRNEQYF
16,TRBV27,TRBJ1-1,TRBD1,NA,TGTGCCAGCAGTTTCGTCCAGGGGGCTTTGAACACTGAAGCTTTCTTT,CASSFVQGALNTEAFF
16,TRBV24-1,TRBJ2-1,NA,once,TGTGCCACCAGTGATCCCTCCAGGGATGGATACAATGAGCAGTTCTTC,CATSDPSRDGYNEQFF
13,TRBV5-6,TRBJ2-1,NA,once,TGTGCCAGCAGCTTGGACTGGGGCCATGAGCAGTTCTTC,CASSLDWGHEQFF
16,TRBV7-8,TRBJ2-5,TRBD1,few,TGTGCCAGCAGCTCTCAGGGGCAGGGGGCGAGGGAGACCCAGTACTTC,CASSSQGQGARETQYF
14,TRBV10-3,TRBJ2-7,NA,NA,TGTGCCATCAGTGGAAGCAGCTTAGGAAGGTCTCAGTACTTC,CAISGSSLGRSQYF
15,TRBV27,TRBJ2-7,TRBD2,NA,TGTGCCAGCAGTTTAAAAGCGGGGGTCACCTACGAGCAGTACTTC,CASSLKAGVTYEQYF
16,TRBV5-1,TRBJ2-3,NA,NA,TGCGCCAGCAGCTTGGAGGGGGGGCCCAGCACAGATACGCAGTATTTT,CASSLEGGPSTDTQYF